This entry concerns a single TCR beta chain. Its antigen specificity is not known. No quality values exist for individual bases; no much larger clone is one base distant. Library construction relied on the immunoSEQ multiplex PCR assay. TCRdb stores this immuneACCESS table with in-frame sequences only. Part of the clones is absent; in the studies checked, under half of the shortfall reflects unresolved V genes, and no reason is known for the rest. For this sample there are around 50,000 clones; around nine tenths appear just once. The ten top clones hold roughly 0.66% of the sample. The cysteine opens and the phenylalanine closes a CDR3 of 17 amino acids. Just the 51-base CDR3 DNA is kept, in frame starting at base 1. From the germline V gene, CDR1 is LGHNA and CDR2 is YNFKEQ. V loses 4 bases, J loses 5 bases, and the germline ends lie 24 bases apart. The data derive from a study of T cell changes during pregnancy in multiple sclerosis (dated by TCRdb to between 2017 and 2020). Some background on the complete study: The study examined how the T cell repertoire changed over the course of pregnancy in women with multiple sclerosis.

This sequence originates from a female donor in good health, enrolled as a control in a pregnancy study. The sample was CD4+ T cells from peripheral blood mononuclear cells, taken after pregnancy. This chain joins TRBV4-2 to TRBJ2-7, with TRBD2 as a weak D call on 6 bases. The DNA is TGTGCCAGCAGCCCGCGTCCCTGGGGAGGAACCTACCACGAGCAGTACTTC. Its protein product is CASSPRPWGGTYHEQYF.